What follows describes a single TCR beta chain. The source of the sample is a study of blood T cell repertoires in COVID-19. Method: immunoSEQ multiplex PCR; TCRdb's copy keeps in-frame clones and lacks some. The sample lists 61,000 or so clones, 80% to 90% seen once, with under 20% in the top ten. This CDR3 contains 16 residues. The germline CDR1 and CDR2 sequences are MGHRA and YSYEKL. V was clipped by 4 bases and J by 4 bases; unmatched bases: 12. The receptor was isolated from a woman aged 80 or older with active COVID-19. The chain employs TRBV4-1 and TRBJ1-1; 7 nucleotides match TRBD1. The sample taken for sequencing was peripheral blood. The CDR3 here is CASSLGINRGSTEAFF. CDR3 bases: TGCGCCAGCAGCCTCGGCATTAACAGGGGTAGCACTGAAGCTTTCTTT.